The 10 T cell receptor beta chains given below trace back to one sample, sequenced in a study of T cells after yellow fever vaccination. MiXCR, applied by TCRdb to the 5' RACE reads, yields one record per CDR3 protein. The data hold hundreds of thousands of distinct CDR3 sequences, with around 13% observed a single time. The sequenced sample was CD4+ T cells sorted from PBMCs, obtained 15 days after the yellow fever booster vaccination. These receptor sequences come from a young man who received the YFV17D yellow fever vaccine.

Written as DNA, the CDR3 is TGTGCCAGCAGCCAAGGGAACACAGGGGCGTATCAGCCCCAGCATTTT. Translating gives CASSQGNTGAYQPQHF. The chain joins TRBV4-2 to TRBJ1-5, with 7 bases that match TRBD1. V lost 1 base and J lost 5; bases outside the gene matches: 8. In germline, CDR1 is LGHNA, CDR2 YNFKEQ. The CDR3 loop spans 16 amino acids.

In this sample, this clonotype turned up many times. The rearrangement links TRBV6-2 or TRBV6-3 to TRBJ2-1; D unclear. Trimming removed 2 bases from V and 3 bases from J, with 8 bases in between. This CDR3 spans 14 amino acids. From germline, CDR1 is MNHEY and CDR2 SVGEGT. CDR3 sequence: CASSYDRSYNEQFF. CDR3 nucleotides: TGTGCCAGCAGTTACGATCGCAGCTACAATGAGCAGTTCTTC.

The chain joins TRBV20-1 to TRBJ2-1; TRBD2 aligns across 8 bases. Unmatched junction bases numbered 8, after V lost 0 bases and J lost 4 bases. The CDR3 spans 16 residues. Germline V gene sequence: CDR1 DFQATT, CDR2 SNEGSKA (reference sequence). This CDR3 reads CSARDLSGGLYNEQFF. CDR3 in DNA: TGCAGTGCTAGAGATCTCAGCGGGGGCCTATACAATGAGCAGTTCTTC.

With regard to this clonotype: Its ends do not fully match the called genes, so a read error is possible. The rearrangement joins TRBV5-1 to TRBJ2-3; 8 nucleotides agree with TRBD1. The CDR3 runs 16 residues. Germline V lookup: CDR1 SGHRS, CDR2 YFSETQ. The CDR3 DNA is TGCGCCAGCACCTTGGGCGACAGGGGTGGCACAGATACGCAGTATTTT. It translates to CASTLGDRGGTDTQYF.

CDR3: CASSAQQGIGHGYTF. In DNA form, the CDR3 reads TGTGCCAGCAGTGCACAACAGGGCATTGGGCATGGCTACACCTTC. V usage is TRBV12-3 or TRBV12-4 and J usage is TRBJ1-2; the D gene is possibly TRBD1 (6 bases). This CDR3 is 15 amino acids long. Trimming cost V 5 bases and J 6 bases, with 19 bases left between them.

V usage is TRBV11-2 and J usage is TRBJ1-2, with a weak D call TRBD1 (6 bases). This CDR3 spans 14 amino acids. The germline gives CDR1 SGHAT, CDR2 FQNNGV. Trimming shortened V by 1 base and J by 8 bases, and 14 bases separated the two germline ends. CDR3: CASSLAHREGGYTF. CDR3 coding DNA: TGTGCCAGCAGCTTAGCCCACAGGGAAGGCGGCTACACCTTC.

This clonotype was seen at least ten times. The V call is TRBV11-2, the J call TRBJ2-4; D uncertain. Germline assignment: CDR1 SGHAT and CDR2 FQNNGV. This CDR3 has 18 amino acids. V gave up 3 bases and J gave up 0 bases, with 18 bases separating them. DNA for the CDR3: TGTGCCAGCAGCTTGGAGAGCTGGGATTTACTAGCCAAAAACATTCAGTACTTC. This translates into CASSLESWDLLAKNIQYF.

V is TRBV9 and J is TRBJ2-5; TRBD2 agrees at 8 bases. CDR1 SGDLS and CDR2 YYNGEE come from the germline V gene. CDR3 length: 17 residues. J was trimmed by 4 bases and V by 3 bases; bases with no gene match: 14. This CDR3 is CASSEGPGGRARETQYF. In DNA form, the CDR3 reads TGTGCCAGCAGCGAGGGTCCGGGGGGGCGCGCCCGAGAGACCCAGTACTTC.

The rearrangement links TRBV5-5 to TRBJ1-2, with D possibly being TRBD1 (5 bases). From germline, CDR1 is SGHKS and CDR2 YYEKEE (reference sequence). The CDR3 length is 14 residues. Between the trimmed V and J ends, which lost 4 bases and 5 bases, there was a span of 15 bases. The CDR3 DNA is TGTGCCAGCAGCCGGAGTGGGGGTGATTATGGCTACACCTTC. Its protein is CASSRSGGDYGYTF.

This chain connects TRBV5-6 to TRBJ2-7; possibly TRBD1 for D (6 bases). Germline lookup yields CDR1 SGHDT and CDR2 YYEEEE. Trimming left V 5 bases short and J 7 bases short, with 19 bases between. The CDR3 length is 14 residues. This chain's CDR3 is CASSLGLGAGEQYF. CDR3 bases: TGTGCCAGCAGTCTGGGGTTGGGGGCCGGGGAGCAGTACTTC.